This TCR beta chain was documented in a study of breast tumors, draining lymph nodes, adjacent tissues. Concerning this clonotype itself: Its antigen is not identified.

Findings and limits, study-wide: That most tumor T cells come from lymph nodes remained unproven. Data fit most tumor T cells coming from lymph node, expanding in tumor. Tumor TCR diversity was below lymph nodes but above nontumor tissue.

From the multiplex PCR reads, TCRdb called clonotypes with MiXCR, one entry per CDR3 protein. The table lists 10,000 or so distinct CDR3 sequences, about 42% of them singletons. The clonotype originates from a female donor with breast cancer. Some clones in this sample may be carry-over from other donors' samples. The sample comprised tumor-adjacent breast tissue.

CDR3 residues: CSARQGLNDYGYTF. CDR3 in DNA: TGCAGTGCTAGACAGGGCTTGAATGACTATGGCTACACCTTC. The chain joins TRBV20-1 to TRBJ1-2, with D perhaps matching TRBD1 (5 bases). Looked up from germline, CDR1 is DFQATT and CDR2 is SNEGSKA (reference sequence). The V end was cut by 2 bases, the J end by 3 bases, with 13 bases between. The CDR3 runs 14 residues.